This TCR beta chain was obtained from a study of beta chain features in type 1 diabetes. Using CD45RO/CCR7/CD25/CD127/CD95/CD27, CD4+ naive, central memory, regulatory and stem cell-like memory cells were sorted. Since all of the isolated RNA was reverse transcribed, expressed TCRB transcripts were what got sequenced. Produced via immunoSEQ multiplex PCR; TCRdb's table is partial and in-frame only. In the table there are approximately 470,000 clones, approximately 31% of which are singletons. CDR1 SGDLS and CDR2 YYNGEE come from the germline V gene. Trimming stripped 1 base from V and 4 bases from J, with 12 bases between. This CDR3 is 15 amino acids long.

The rearrangement uses TRBV9 and TRBJ2-1; D perhaps matches TRBD2 (6 bases). The receptor comes from a man aged 18 to 30 in good health. The source material was naive CD4+ T cells from blood. The CDR3 is CASSVMASAYNEQFF. The DNA for the CDR3 is TGTGCCAGCAGCGTAATGGCTAGCGCTTACAATGAGCAGTTCTTC.